This T cell receptor (beta chain) was retrieved from a study of cytomegalovirus exposure and HLA in healthy donors. The ends lost 4 bases at V and 3 bases at J; junction bases unmatched: 7. The CDR3 consists of 15 residues. Germline CDR1 LNHDA, CDR2 SQIVND (reference sequence). PCR was performed using 60 Vbeta and 13 Jbeta primers. Generated by immunoSEQ multiplex PCR, the TCRdb table keeps only in-frame clones and is missing some. The profile shows about 120,000 clones, under 90% of them singletons. This sequence originates from a woman aged 40-49 years in good health and CMV-seronegative. The sequenced sample consisted of PBMCs. This rearrangement joins TRBV19 to TRBJ2-3; TRBD1 agrees at 7 bases. CDR3 sequence reads: CASSKRQGGTDTQYF. The CDR3 bases are TGTGCCAGTAGTAAACGACAGGGTGGGACAGATACGCAGTATTTT.